These 16 T cell receptor beta chains came from one sample sequenced in a study of cytomegalovirus exposure and HLA in healthy donors. This PCR relied on a set of 60 Vbeta primers and 13 Jbeta primers. The table came from immunoSEQ multiplex PCR; TCRdb's copy has only in-frame clones and leaves some out. The table lists roughly 100,000 clones, about 81% of them singletons, with approximately 10% in the top ten. The sample was PBMCs. The source is a man aged 18 to 29 in good health and CMV-seropositive.

This clone was seen a handful of times. The chain combines TRBV6-6 with TRBJ2-2, with TRBD1 as a possible D gene (6 bases). Trimming took 6 bases from V and 2 from J, leaving 13 bases between them. CDR1 is MNHNY and CDR2 is SVGAGI in the germline V gene (reference sequence). The CDR3 runs 15 residues. The CDR3 sequence is CASSRTGINTGELFF. DNA for the CDR3: TGTGCCAGCAGCCGTACAGGGATCAACACCGGGGAGCTGTTTTTT.

CDR3 coding DNA: TGTGCCATCCACCACCGAGAGACCGGGACAGGGACTCTAAAAGCCCAATCCGGGGAGCTGTTTTTT. Protein sequence: CAIHHRETGTGTLKAQSGELFF. V gene TRBV10-3 combines with J gene TRBJ2-2; TRBD1 agrees at 9 bases. V lost 8 bases to trimming and J lost 6 bases; unmatched junction nucleotides: 31. This CDR3 is 22 amino acids long. CDR1 ENHRY and CDR2 SYGVKD come from the germline V gene.

This chain joins TRBV18 and TRBJ1-2; 9 positions match TRBD1. CDR3 size: 15 residues. The V gene's germline CDR1 is KGHSH and CDR2 LQKENI. The trim removed 0 bases at V and 8 bases at J, leaving 7 bases unmatched. In nucleotides, the CDR3 is TGTGCCAGCTCACCACCGTCACAACAGGGGGCCGGCTACACCTTC. It specifies CASSPPSQQGAGYTF.

A word on this clone: The junction and the germline gene differ at one end; a read error may be behind it. The chain links TRBV5-6 to TRBJ2-5; 14 nucleotides line up with TRBD2. CDR3 size: 14 residues. Germline CDR1 and CDR2: SGHDT and YYEEEE. DNA of the CDR3: TGTGCCAGCAGCCCGACTAGCGGGGGGGACCCCTCCCACTTC. Translation: CASSPTSGGDPSHF.

This sequence joins TRBV4-1 and TRBJ1-2, with D possibly matching TRBD1 (5 bases). CDR3 length: 16 amino acids. Trimming took off 2 bases at V and 2 bases at J, with 15 bases between the two ends. Germline lookup yields CDR1 MGHRA and CDR2 YSYEKL. This CDR3 reads CASSQPGQGRNYGYTF. DNA of the CDR3: TGCGCCAGCAGCCAACCCGGACAAGGACGAAACTATGGCTACACCTTC.

The rearrangement links TRBV2 to TRBJ1-2, with 10 bases aligning to TRBD1. Germline V gene data show CDR1 as SNHLY and CDR2 as FYNNEI. Unmatched junction bases numbered 9, after V lost 6 bases and J lost 5 bases. The CDR3 has 15 residues. CDR3 nucleotide sequence: TGTGCCAGCAGCCGACCGGGACAGGGGAAATATGGCTACACCTTC. Its translation is CASSRPGQGKYGYTF.

The chain recombines TRBV5-5 with TRBJ1-2; no definite D call. CDR3 size: 16 residues. Germline CDR1 SGHKS, CDR2 YYEKEE (reference sequence). V lost 4 bases and J lost 1, with 17 bases in between. CDR3 nucleotides: TGTGCCAGCAGCCCAGGCCTCCTTTCATATAACTATGGCTACACCTTC. Its translation: CASSPGLLSYNYGYTF.

The rearrangement uses TRBV27 and TRBJ2-1; D uncertain. V was trimmed by 5 bases and J by 8 bases, leaving 10 bases between them. The CDR3 totals 12 residues. Per the germline V gene, CDR1 is MNHEY and CDR2 is SMNVEV (reference sequence). CDR3 sequence: CASSPSAHEQFF. CDR3 coding DNA: TGTGCCAGCAGTCCGTCCGCGCATGAGCAGTTCTTC.

The rearrangement uses TRBV29-1 and TRBJ1-4, with D possibly matching TRBD1 (5 bases). This CDR3 comprises 15 residues. V was cut by 7 bases and J by 7 bases, with 22 bases left in between. CDR1 and CDR2 (germline): SQVTM, ANQGSEA. This CDR3 is CSASPTQGRVEKLFF. In DNA, the CDR3 is TGCAGCGCGTCCCCGACTCAGGGTCGTGTTGAAAAACTGTTTTTT.

This chain joins TRBV19 and TRBJ2-5, with TRBD1 identical over 8 bases. The CDR3 sequence is 15 residues long. Germline CDR1 is LNHDA and CDR2 is SQIVND (reference sequence). Trimming at V came to 3 bases and at J to 0 bases, leaving 3 bases not matched to a gene. The CDR3 DNA reads TGTGCCAGTAGTATGAACAGGGGGTACCAAGAGACCCAGTACTTC. Its protein is CASSMNRGYQETQYF.

This chain links TRBV5-1 with TRBJ2-7; D is possibly TRBD1 (5 bases). This CDR3 comprises 13 residues. The V end was cut by 1 base, the J end by 5 bases, with 10 bases between. Germline CDR1 and CDR2: SGHRS and YFSETQ. CDR3 protein: CASSLWQGNEQYF. In DNA, the CDR3 is TGCGCCAGCAGCTTGTGGCAGGGCAACGAGCAGTACTTC.

The chain combines TRBV6-1 with TRBJ1-2, with D tentatively TRBD1 (5 bases). Germline CDR1 is MNHNS and CDR2 is SASEGT. CDR3 length equals 17 residues. With 3 bases removed from V and 4 bases from J, the gap between germline ends came to 21 bases. CDR3 residues: CASSEILGELRGYGYTF. In DNA form, the CDR3 reads TGTGCCAGCAGTGAGATTTTGGGTGAACTTAGGGGCTATGGCTACACCTTC.

The genes are TRBV19 and TRBJ1-2; TRBD1 aligns across 8 bases. Germline lookup yields CDR1 LNHDA and CDR2 SQIVND (reference sequence). V lost 8 bases to trimming and J lost 7 bases; unmatched junction nucleotides: 9. The CDR3 has 13 residues. The CDR3 DNA sequence: TGTGCCAGTGCCGGGCAGGGGGCTTTTGGCTACACCTTC. As protein: CASAGQGAFGYTF.

V gene TRBV19 combines with J gene TRBJ2-7, with D possibly matching TRBD1 (6 bases). CDR3 length: 14 amino acids. Germline V gene lookup returns CDR1 LNHDA and CDR2 SQIVND (reference sequence). V dropped 4 bases and J dropped 6 bases, with 16 bases sitting between them. In DNA form, the CDR3 reads TGTGCCAGTAGTACCCGAGGGACACCTGGCGAGCAGTACTTC. Protein: CASSTRGTPGEQYF.

The chain couples TRBV30 to TRBJ1-1; 8 nucleotides align to TRBD1. CDR1 GTSNPN and CDR2 SVGIG come from the germline V gene (reference sequence). Trimming removed 1 base from V and 0 bases from J; junction bases left unmatched: 7. The CDR3 runs to 16 residues. The CDR3 nucleotides are TGTGCCTGGAGTGCCGGGACAGGACTATTGAACACTGAAGCTTTCTTT. It encodes CAWSAGTGLLNTEAFF.

The rearrangement uses TRBV2 and TRBJ1-5; 7 bases agree with TRBD1. Losses at the gene ends were 9 bases for V and 1 base for J; bases not matched to a gene: 12. CDR1 and CDR2 (germline): SNHLY, FYNNEI. CDR3 size: 16 residues. CDR3 sequence reads: CASTKDRVGSNQPQHF. The CDR3 region has the DNA TGTGCCAGTACTAAAGACAGGGTGGGGAGCAATCAGCCCCAGCATTTT.